A selection of T cell receptor beta chains follows, all from one sample in a study of blood T cell repertoires in COVID-19. TCRdb's table, derived via immunoSEQ multiplex PCR, lists solely in-frame clones and lacks some. The table shows about 27,000 clones, with about 91% occurring only once. Sequenced sample: peripheral blood. The origin of the receptors is a human donor with active COVID-19. The donor label of this sample is uncertain. CDR3s include the opening cysteine and the closing phenylalanine or tryptophan. The D gene is left open where the match is weak. The size of a clone is reported for some rows only, either as once, few or many, or as a class for expanded clones.

clone_size,j_call,d_call,v_call,cdr3_aa,cdr3_nt
few,TRBJ2-1,TRBD1,TRBV7-9,CASSSPSPGQGEQFF,TGTGCCAGCAGCTCACCGAGCCCGGGACAGGGTGAGCAGTTCTTC
NA,TRBJ2-5,NA,TRBV24-1,CATSPRGGGSQETQYF,TGTGCCACCAGTCCCAGGGGTGGCGGGAGTCAAGAGACCCAGTACTTC
NA,TRBJ2-5,NA,TRBV5-5,CASSAAGKRQETQYF,TGTGCCAGCAGCGCTGCGGGAAAGCGACAAGAGACCCAGTACTTC
NA,TRBJ1-5,NA,TRBV19,CASSILGDQPQHF,TGTGCCAGTAGTATCTTGGGCGATCAGCCCCAGCATTTT
NA,TRBJ2-7,NA,TRBV2,CASSQAQGGEQYF,TGTGCCAGCAGTCAAGCCCAGGGCGGCGAGCAGTACTTC
NA,TRBJ1-1,NA,TRBV7-8,CASSLGQVGSEAFF,TGTGCCAGCAGCTTAGGCCAGGTCGGTTCTGAAGCTTTCTTT
NA,TRBJ2-1,TRBD1,TRBV9,CASSPGTGGLNEQFF,TGTGCCAGCAGCCCCGGGACAGGGGGCCTCAATGAGCAGTTCTTC
NA,TRBJ2-7,TRBD1,TRBV4-2,CASSQDLGQGDYEQYF,TGTGCCAGCAGCCAAGATCTGGGACAGGGGGACTACGAGCAGTACTTC
once,TRBJ2-2,NA,TRBV11-2,CASSFNTGRNTGELFF,TGTGCCAGCAGCTTCAATACAGGGAGGAACACCGGGGAGCTGTTTTTT
NA,TRBJ2-5,NA,TRBV7-9,CASSSLENTQYF,TGTGCCAGCAGCTCCCTCGAGAATACCCAGTACTTC
NA,TRBJ2-7,TRBD1,TRBV7-3,CASSPSGQELYEQYF,TGTGCCAGCAGCCCATCGGGACAGGAGTTGTACGAGCAGTACTTC
medium-sized,TRBJ2-2,TRBD2,TRBV3-1/TRBV3-2,CASSLGLADNTGELFF,TGTGCCAGCAGCCTGGGACTAGCGGATAACACCGGGGAGCTGTTTTTT
NA,TRBJ1-4,NA,TRBV9,CASSVEQGSSEKLFF,TGTGCCAGCAGCGTAGAACAGGGTTCATCAGAAAAACTGTTTTTT
NA,TRBJ1-3,NA,TRBV16,CASSQSGPGNTIYF,TGTGCCAGCAGCCAATCTGGGCCTGGAAACACCATATATTTT
NA,TRBJ2-3,TRBD2,TRBV7-9,CASSIGTSGTFTQYF,TGTGCCAGCAGCATCGGGACTAGCGGGACCTTTACGCAGTATTTT
NA,TRBJ1-2,NA,TRBV6-5,CASSYSRGYGYTF,TGTGCCAGCAGTTACTCCAGGGGCTATGGCTACACCTTC
NA,TRBJ2-3,NA,TRBV11-2,CASSLGDYSGDTQYF,TGTGCCAGCAGCTTAGGAGACTATTCTGGGGATACGCAGTATTTT
few,TRBJ2-7,TRBD2,TRBV6-5,CASKPGLAGLEQYF,TGTGCCAGCAAACCGGGTCTAGCGGGTTTGGAGCAGTACTTC
once,TRBJ2-6,NA,TRBV9,CASSVEVGHGLIGANVLTF,TGTGCCAGCAGCGTCGAGGTAGGTCATGGCCTCATCGGGGCCAACGTCCTGACTTTC
NA,TRBJ2-1,TRBD2,TRBV7-6,CASSTSGSGGASAYNEQFF,TGTGCCAGCAGCACCTCCGGATCCGGGGGGGCCAGCGCCTACAATGAGCAGTTCTTC
NA,TRBJ2-1,NA,TRBV28,CASSLWGGSYNEQFF,TGTGCCAGCAGTTTATGGGGGGGTTCGTACAATGAGCAGTTCTTC
few,TRBJ1-5,NA,TRBV7-9,CASSLRGLDQPQHF,TGTGCCAGCAGCTTAAGAGGGTTGGATCAGCCCCAGCATTTT